These 3 T cell receptor beta chains originate from one sample sequenced in a study of blood T cells in healthy people across ages. Sample-barcoded 5' priming and a J-beta primer mix drove a second PCR of roughly 7 to 11 cycles. One entry per CDR3 protein results from TCRdb running MiXCR on the 5' RACE reads. The table lists under 750,000 distinct CDR3 sequences, under 55% of them singletons. Sequences were obtained from blood. All receptors come from a man older than 75 in good health.

The chain employs TRBV6-1 and TRBJ2-3, with D unresolved. Germline V gene lookup returns CDR1 MNHNS and CDR2 SASEGT. V shed 4 bases and J shed 2 bases, with 13 bases lying between them. The CDR3 contains 15 residues. CDR3 residues: CASSGVKAITDTQYF. CDR3 in DNA: TGTGCCAGCAGTGGCGTGAAAGCCATCACAGATACGCAGTATTTT.

This clonotype was counted between two and nine times. V usage is TRBV9 and J usage is TRBJ1-1; D is perhaps TRBD1 (6 bases). The CDR3 runs to 16 residues. Germline lookup yields CDR1 SGDLS and CDR2 YYNGEE. V gave up 4 bases and J gave up 1 base, with 17 bases separating them. CDR3: CASSPRGGRGNTEAFF. CDR3 bases: TGTGCCAGCAGCCCCCGAGGGGGGCGCGGGAACACTGAAGCTTTCTTT.

As for this clonotype: The CDR3 carries no conserved terminal phenylalanine or tryptophan, so it likely arises from a read error. The J gene is TRBJ2-6, the V gene TRBV6-6, with unresolved D. CDR3 size: 8 residues. Germline loops: CDR1 MNHNY, CDR2 SVGAGI (reference sequence). Between the trimmed V and J ends, which lost 2 bases and 16 bases, there was a span of 0 bases. CDR3 nucleotide sequence: TGTGCCAGCAGTTACCTGACTAGC. It yields the protein CASSYLTS.